The 29 T cell receptor beta chains listed next were all sequenced from one sample in a study of blood T cells in healthy people across ages. Together with a sample-barcoded 5' primer, a J-beta primer mix was included in a second PCR lasting roughly 6 to 12 cycles. TCRdb re-called the 5' RACE reads with MiXCR, one entry per CDR3 protein. The sample shows fewer than 2,000,000 distinct CDR3 sequences, roughly 43% of them seen only once. Sequenced: blood. The receptors were sampled from a human donor in good health.

This clonotype was found a few times. V usage is TRBV7-2 and J usage is TRBJ2-3, with TRBD2 matching 7 bases. The CDR3 has 16 amino acids. Germline assignment: CDR1 SGHTA and CDR2 FQGNSA. V lost 5 bases, J lost 2 bases, and 10 bases stayed unmatched. As DNA, the CDR3 is TGTGCCAGCAGCCGTCGGGGAGCGGGGAACACAGATACGCAGTATTTT. It specifies CASSRRGAGNTDTQYF.

The genes are TRBV5-1 and TRBJ2-5; a weak D match, TRBD1 (6 bases). This CDR3 spans 16 amino acids. Germline assignment: CDR1 SGHRS and CDR2 YFSETQ. V was shortened by 0 bases and J by 5 bases, with 17 bases between the two germline ends. CDR3 in amino acids: CASSLARQGPGETQYF. For the CDR3, the DNA is TGCGCCAGCAGCTTGGCTCGGCAGGGGCCGGGGGAGACCCAGTACTTC.

The chain links TRBV28 to TRBJ1-2, with TRBD1 as a possible D gene (6 bases). V lost 3 bases to trimming and J lost 0 bases, with 11 bases between them. The CDR3 covers 15 residues. CDR1 and CDR2 (germline): MDHEN, SYDVKM. The CDR3 loop is CASSFRTEANYGYTF. In DNA form, the CDR3 reads TGTGCCAGCAGTTTCCGGACAGAAGCTAACTATGGCTACACCTTC.

J is TRBJ2-7 and V is TRBV9; 7 bases fit TRBD2. The CDR3 has 16 amino acids. V lost 4 bases, J lost 0 bases, and 10 bases stayed unmatched. Germline CDR1 and CDR2: SGDLS and YYNGEE. The CDR3 DNA reads as TGTGCCAGCAGCCCGGGAGCGGGGATCGTCTCCTACGAGCAGTACTTC. It encodes CASSPGAGIVSYEQYF. The entire variable domain, with the rest obtained from reference TRBV9 and TRBJ2-7, is as follows: DSGVTQTPKHLITATGQRVTLRCSPRSGDLSVYWYQQSLDQGLQFLIQYYNGEERAKGNILERFSAQQFPDLHSELNLSSLELGDSALYFCASSPGAGIVSYEQYFGPGTRLTVT.

The genes are TRBV4-1 and TRBJ1-2, with 8 bases identical to TRBD1. V was pared by 0 bases and J by 2 bases, with 23 bases of the junction left unmatched. The germline V gene encodes CDR1 MGHRA and CDR2 YSYEKL. The CDR3 length is 22 residues. In DNA form, the CDR3 reads TGCGCCAGCAGCCAAGACCTAACAGGGGGTCGCCTCTCCTTATCGGGGAACTATGGCTACACCTTC. Translated: CASSQDLTGGRLSLSGNYGYTF.

The rearrangement joins TRBV9 to TRBJ2-1, with 7 bases that match TRBD2. The CDR3 is made up of 15 amino acids. CDR1 and CDR2 (germline): SGDLS, YYNGEE. With V trimmed by 3 bases and J by 2 bases, 5 bases remained unmatched. CDR3 nucleotide sequence: TGTGCCAGCAGCGCCCAGGCGGGGGCCTACAATGAGCAGTTCTTC. Protein sequence: CASSAQAGAYNEQFF. Full variable domain (outside the CDR3, taken from reference TRBV9 and TRBJ2-1): DSGVTQTPKHLITATGQRVTLRCSPRSGDLSVYWYQQSLDQGLQFLIQYYNGEERAKGNILERFSAQQFPDLHSELNLSSLELGDSALYFCASSAQAGAYNEQFFGPGTRLTVL.

This clonotype was counted only a few times. This chain links TRBV7-8 with TRBJ1-4, with 7 positions matching TRBD1. This CDR3 is built from 15 residues. Germline CDR1 SGHVS, CDR2 FQNEAQ. V dropped 4 bases and J dropped 8; count of bases not matched to a gene: 10. The CDR3 sequence is CASSYYRGGGEKLFF. CDR3 nucleotides: TGTGCCAGCAGCTATTACAGGGGCGGGGGGGAAAAACTGTTTTTT.

A few counts support this clonotype. The chain is built from TRBV12-3 or TRBV12-4 and TRBJ2-4; 8 bases map to TRBD1. V lost 5 bases to trimming and J lost 6 bases; unmatched junction nucleotides: 6. The CDR3 loop spans 14 amino acids. The CDR3, as DNA: TGTGCCAGCAGTCGTTTACAGGGGGGAAACATTCAGTACTTC. Translating gives CASSRLQGGNIQYF.

The J gene is TRBJ2-3, the V gene TRBV7-6; TRBD1 is a possible D gene (5 bases). This CDR3 has 16 residues. Germline CDR1 reads SGHVS; CDR2 reads FNYEAQ. Between the trimmed V and J ends, which lost 2 bases and 0 bases, there was a span of 12 bases. The CDR3 coding sequence is TGTGCCAGCAGCTTAATGGGGCACCATAGCACAGATACGCAGTATTTT. Translating gives CASSLMGHHSTDTQYF.

The chain links TRBV4-2 to TRBJ1-2; 9 bases line up with TRBD1. The germline gives CDR1 LGHNA, CDR2 YNFKEQ. Unmatched junction bases numbered 6, after V lost 1 base and J lost 6 bases. There are 15 residues in the CDR3. The CDR3 region has the DNA TGTGCCAGCAGCCAAGTGGGACAGGGACAGGATGGCTACACCTTC. Encoded protein: CASSQVGQGQDGYTF.

This clonotype appeared a few times. V is TRBV24-1 and J is TRBJ1-4; perhaps TRBD1 as D (5 bases). The CDR3 is 13 amino acids. The germline V gene encodes CDR1 KGHDR and CDR2 SFDVKD. Trimming removed 3 bases at V and 6 bases at J, with 7 bases between. In nucleotides, the CDR3 is TGTGCCACCAGTGATGGGACCGATGAAAAACTGTTTTTT. Translated, it gives CATSDGTDEKLFF.

The rearrangement uses TRBV12-3 or TRBV12-4 and TRBJ1-4, with D possibly being TRBD1 (6 bases). Trimming removed 8 bases from V and 2 bases from J, with 9 bases in between. The length of the CDR3 is 13 residues. The CDR3 loop reads CASGGATNEKLFF. CDR3 sequence (DNA): TGTGCCAGCGGGGGGGCGACTAATGAAAAACTGTTTTTT.

Points on this clonotype: The junction differs from germline at one of its ends, possibly a read error. The gene calls are TRBV5-1 and TRBJ2-1; perhaps TRBD2 as D (6 bases). CDR3 length equals 15 residues. Germline CDR1 SGHRS, CDR2 YFSETQ. The chain's CDR3 is CASSLDGGGDNKQFF. The CDR3 DNA is TGCGCCAGCAGCTTGGACGGGGGAGGAGACAATAAGCAGTTCTTC.

This clonotype occurred a few times. The rearrangement uses TRBV5-5 and TRBJ2-5; a weak D match, TRBD2 (5 bases). The ends were cut back, 7 bases at V and 4 bases at J, with 11 bases in the middle. The CDR3 totals 12 residues. Germline V CDR1 and CDR2: SGHKS, YYEKEE (reference sequence). CDR3 residues: CASGLARETQYF. In DNA form, the CDR3 reads TGTGCCAGCGGGCTAGCACGAGAGACCCAGTACTTC.

The rearrangement joins TRBV29-1 to TRBJ2-7; weak D call: TRBD1 (6 bases). V dropped 5 bases and J dropped 0 bases, with 11 bases sitting between them. Per germline, CDR1 SQVTM and CDR2 ANQGSEA. This CDR3 comprises 13 residues. In DNA, the CDR3 is TGCAGCGTTACACGACAGGACTCCTACGAGCAGTACTTC. It encodes CSVTRQDSYEQYF.

V is TRBV5-1 and J is TRBJ2-5, with TRBD1 matching 7 bases. The end of the DNA fits TRBJ2-7 better, so the J call may be wrong. This CDR3 is built from 13 residues. Germline assignment: CDR1 SGHRS and CDR2 YFSETQ. The CDR3 sequence: CASSLDRFDEQYF. For the CDR3, the DNA is TGCGCCAGCAGCCTGGACAGGTTTGACGAGCAGTACTTC.

This sequence joins TRBV6-1 and TRBJ2-7; D ambiguous. Trimming pared 10 bases from V and 0 bases from J, leaving 16 bases between. From germline, CDR1 is MNHNS and CDR2 SASEGT. The CDR3 covers 14 residues. The CDR3 sequence: CATRRSENSYEQYF. CDR3 DNA sequence: TGTGCCACCCGGCGGAGCGAGAACTCCTACGAGCAGTACTTC.

The V and J genes are TRBV18 and TRBJ1-1, with TRBD1 matching 10 bases. Germline V gives CDR1 KGHSH, CDR2 LQKENI. The CDR3 sequence is 18 residues long. The trim removed 5 bases at V and 4 bases at J, leaving 16 bases unmatched. Here the CDR3 DNA reads TGTGCCAGCTCATCTTCTGTCCCGGGACAGGGGATCTCCACTGAAGCTTTCTTT. Translation: CASSSSVPGQGISTEAFF.

This clonotype occurred a few times. CDR3 in DNA: TGCAGCGTTCGCCTAGGACAAGAGACCCAGTACTTC. Its translation is CSVRLGQETQYF. This chain uses TRBV29-1 with TRBJ2-4; D remains ambiguous. Gene TRBJ2-5 matches the end of the DNA better, so the J call may be wrong. This CDR3 comprises 12 residues. Germline assignment: CDR1 SQVTM and CDR2 ANQGSEA.

The chain joins TRBV6-5 to TRBJ2-3; TRBD2 is a possible D gene (6 bases). The CDR3 is 14 residues long. CDR1 is MNHEY, CDR2 SVGAGI, per germline. Trimming cost V 11 bases and J 1 base, with 16 bases left between them. CDR3 loop: CAGITGVGTDTQYF. CDR3 nucleotide sequence: TGTGCCGGCATCACGGGGGTGGGCACAGATACGCAGTATTTT.

This clonotype was counted a few times. The chain combines TRBV9 with TRBJ2-3; 7 nucleotides line up with TRBD2. The CDR3 contains 16 residues. Germline values: CDR1 SGDLS, CDR2 YYNGEE. J was trimmed by 0 bases and V by 4 bases; bases with no gene match: 8. The CDR3 protein is CASSPSGTTSTDTQYF. CDR3 bases: TGTGCCAGCAGCCCCTCCGGGACTACTAGCACAGATACGCAGTATTTT.

The table lists this clonotype with a few counts. This chain joins TRBV25-1 and TRBJ1-2; 8 positions match TRBD1. Losses at the gene ends were 0 bases for V and 3 bases for J; bases not matched to a gene: 9. This CDR3 is 17 amino acids long. The germline CDR1 and CDR2 sequences are MGHDK and SYGVNS. This CDR3 reads CASSEYYWTGPDYGYTF. The CDR3 nucleotides are TGTGCCAGCAGTGAATACTACTGGACAGGGCCTGACTATGGCTACACCTTC.

The chain carries TRBV4-3 and TRBJ2-5, with 10 bases that match TRBD2. The V and J ends lost 4 bases and 1 base, in that order; junction bases with no gene match: 6. The germline V gene encodes CDR1 LGHNA and CDR2 YSLEER. CDR3 size: 16 residues. In nucleotides, the CDR3 is TGCGCCAGCAGCCGTGAAGCGGGGGGGCGCCAAGAGACCCAGTACTTC. Its protein product is CASSREAGGRQETQYF.

V and J are TRBV4-1 and TRBJ2-1; no clear D. The length of the CDR3 is 16 residues. Per the germline V gene, CDR1 is MGHRA and CDR2 is YSYEKL. Trimming left V 0 bases short and J 0 bases short, with 9 bases between. As DNA, the CDR3 is TGCGCCAGCAGCCAAGATAACACCGACTCCTACAATGAGCAGTTCTTC. Encoded protein: CASSQDNTDSYNEQFF.

The J gene is TRBJ1-5, the V gene TRBV20-1; D remains unclear. CDR3 length equals 12 residues. CDR1 is DFQATT, CDR2 SNEGSKA, per germline (reference sequence). Trimming took 6 bases from V and 0 from J, leaving 6 bases between them. The CDR3 DNA is TGCAGTGCAGGCACTAGCAATCAGCCCCAGCATTTT. It translates to CSAGTSNQPQHF.

This clonotype occurred many times. In DNA form, the CDR3 reads TGCGCCAGCAGCCAAGGTGTGGGGACAGGCTCCTACGAGCAGTACTTC. As protein: CASSQGVGTGSYEQYF. This chain connects TRBV4-3 to TRBJ2-7, with 8 bases fitting TRBD1. Trimming at V came to 1 base and at J to 0 bases, leaving 5 bases not matched to a gene. The CDR3 is made up of 16 amino acids. CDR1 is LGHNA and CDR2 is YSLEER in the germline V gene.

In this sample, this clonotype turned up many times. V and J are TRBV6-5 and TRBJ2-4; D ambiguous. The V gene's germline CDR1 is MNHEY and CDR2 SVGAGI. Trimming left V 6 bases short and J 5 bases short, with 5 bases between. The CDR3 totals 11 residues. This CDR3 is CASSRENIQYF. The CDR3 DNA sequence: TGTGCCAGCAGCAGAGAAAACATTCAGTACTTC.

The chain carries TRBV2 and TRBJ2-5; 8 bases align to TRBD2. The length of the CDR3 is 14 residues. CDR1 SNHLY and CDR2 FYNNEI come from the germline V gene. V was clipped by 5 bases and J by 7 bases; unmatched bases: 9. This chain's CDR3 is CASSRRGGAGTQYF. The CDR3 DNA is TGTGCCAGCAGTCGCCGGGGGGGCGCTGGGACCCAGTACTTC.

The chain combines TRBV12-3 or TRBV12-4 with TRBJ2-7; no definite D call. The CDR3 spans 12 residues. V was trimmed by 1 base and J by 8 bases, leaving 9 bases between them. CDR3 residues: CASSLGPWQQYF. DNA for the CDR3: TGTGCCAGCAGTTTAGGTCCCTGGCAGCAGTACTTC.